This T cell receptor (beta chain) was sequenced for a study of blood T cells in healthy people across ages (dated by TCRdb to the mid-2010s). A note on the overall study: In model experiments, template switching captured roughly one uniquely barcoded TCR beta cDNA molecule for every two T cells. The study measured age-related changes in TCR beta repertoire diversity using deep sequencing normalized with unique cDNA molecular identifiers. Using the same blood draw, the study looked at two additional independent replicas of 1 million unique cDNA reads for two donors, one aged 18 to 30 and the other aged 80 or older. Four age groups were formed from the donors: young (average 16 years), middle-aged (more than 35), aged (62) and long-lived (82).

Paper-wide results and their limitations: Observed TCR beta diversity correlated strongly with the percentage of naive T cells measured by flow cytometry. As age increased, observed TCR beta diversity per million T cells dropped in a roughly linear way, and a significant reduction was already evident by age around 41. The long-lived group showed more naive CD4+ T cells, fewer expanded clones and increased TCR diversity than the aged group, suggesting age selection. Bulk unsorted PBMC profiling prevented conclusive comparison of naive and antigen-experienced compartments. Estimates of total diversity based on one million sequenced T cells were regarded as lower bounds and as underestimates. Because donor CMV infection status was unknown, age-related changes in expanded clonotypes were potentially confounded.

This clonotype appeared once. Its binding antigen is unknown. Per-base quality was not reported, and no clone a single base away is much larger than it. To prepare the library, 5' RACE was applied. Sequencer: Illumina HiSeq 2500. A second roughly 6 to 12 cycle PCR used a sample-barcoded 5' primer and a J-beta primer mix. Each TCR beta cDNA molecule received a unique molecular identifier from a template-switch 5' adaptor carrying 12 random nucleotides. Each sample yielded at least 2.5 million CDR3-containing paired-end reads. First-strand cDNA was synthesized from all RNA with the Mint cDNA synthesis kit, primed by a TRBC-specific oligonucleotide. After uracil-DNA glycosylase treatment, a first 18-cycle PCR used universal primers M1SS and BC2_uni_R on all cDNA. The paper's processing steps were these. Each sample was normalized by randomly selecting 1 million high-quality reads, each carrying a distinct molecular identifier. Reads sharing molecular identifiers were discarded rather than binned into consensus sequences. MiTCR, run with a Q25 quality threshold and the strictest error-elimination algorithm, handled CDR3 identification, clonotype clustering and error correction. A nonparametric unseen species model using Euler transformation provided a lower-bound estimate of total TCR beta diversity. TCRdb reran the public reads through fastp at Q25 and MiXCR, keeping productive beta chains. Under each unique CDR3 protein, matching rows form one entry showing the most common genes and DNA. TCRdb assigned the V and J calls; the authors' analysis was not used. This sample is represented by approximately 580,000 distinct CDR3 sequences; about 25% of them were singletons. The ten largest make up under 9% of the sample.

The roughly 37 donors, aged about 6 to 100 years, were systemically healthy Caucasian individuals from Russia. Each donor gave about 9.8 milliliters of peripheral blood, drawn into EDTA-treated Vacutainer tubes. PBMCs were isolated by Ficoll-Paque density-gradient centrifugation, with at least 7 million obtained per sample. Total RNA, at least 5 micrograms per sample, was extracted from PBMCs with Trizol reagent. For every donor, an aliquot of PBMCs went through flow cytometry to measure the percentages of naive CD45RAhigh/CD27high T cells. This sample also appeared in a second study, on T cells of mothers and their children. The second study reports: Nine systemically healthy Caucasian individuals, comprising three mothers and their six children, were included as donors. cDNA synthesis consumed the entire amount of extracted RNA, loaded at around 1.5 ug RNA in each 15 ul reaction. Sample barcodes and 2-4 random nucleotides were added via the M1S primer in the second PCR. Each mother yielded over 10 million TCR beta CDR3 reads and each child 3 million to 3.5 million reads. Thymic selection shapes the output of TCR recombination in a similar way in related and unrelated pairs, and inherited differences have a minor effect. Normalized repertoire overlap was always found to be slightly, but never significantly, higher in related mother-child pairs than in unrelated mother-child pairs. No persistent microchimeric T cell clones were found, with a detection sensitivity of around 100 clones per million clonotypes. To look for features that set related mother-child pairs apart from unrelated individuals, the researchers ran deep NGS to compare the TCR beta repertoires of mothers and children. On average, the children were about 10 +/- 4 years old, while the mothers were roughly 40 +/- 4 years old. After adapter ligation with NEBNext reagents, the libraries were sequenced on Illumina HiSeq 2000 with 100+100 nt paired-end reads. To prevent cross-contamination, the mother and child libraries were prepared a month apart and were sequenced in separate runs. Between roughly 500,000 and 2,000,000 distinct TCR beta clonotypes were identified per donor. Naive TCR beta clonotypes were estimated from low-frequency clonotypes matched to each donor's FACS-determined naive share, without sorting.

Source material: blood. The TCR sequence derives from a boy aged 10-17 years in good health.

The DNA sequence is given as TGCGCCAGCAGTCGTAACGTAGATACAGATACGCAGTATTTT. Translation gives CASSRNVDTDTQYF. The chain uses TRBV5-1 and TRBJ2-3; no D gene is confidently identified. At the junction V is shortened by 5 bases and J by 3 bases, with 13 bases in between. The CDR3 sequence holds 14 residues, the cysteine and phenylalanine included. Of all the DNA, just the CDR3 is kept, 42 bases in frame from base 1. CDR1 and CDR2 (SGHRS, YFSETQ) derive from the germline V gene.